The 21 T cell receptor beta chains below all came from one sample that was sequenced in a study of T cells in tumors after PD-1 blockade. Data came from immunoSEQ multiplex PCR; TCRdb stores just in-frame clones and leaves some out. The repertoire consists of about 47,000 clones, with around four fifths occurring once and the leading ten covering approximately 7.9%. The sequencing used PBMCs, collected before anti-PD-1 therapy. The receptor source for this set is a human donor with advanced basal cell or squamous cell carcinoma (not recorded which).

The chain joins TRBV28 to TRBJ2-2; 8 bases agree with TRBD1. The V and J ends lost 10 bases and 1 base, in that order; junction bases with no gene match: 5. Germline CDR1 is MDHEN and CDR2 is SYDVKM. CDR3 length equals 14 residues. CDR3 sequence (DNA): TGTGCCATCCAAGACAGGGGGAACACCGGGGAGCTGTTTTTT. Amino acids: CAIQDRGNTGELFF.

This CDR3 is CASSWGQTYNQPQHF. DNA for the CDR3: TGTGCCAGCAGTTGGGGACAGACCTACAATCAGCCCCAGCATTTT. J is TRBJ1-5 and V is TRBV6-6; 7 nucleotides match TRBD1. CDR3 length: 15 amino acids. Looked up from germline, CDR1 is MNHNY and CDR2 is SVGAGI (reference sequence). V was pared by 4 bases and J by 3 bases, with 6 bases of the junction left unmatched.

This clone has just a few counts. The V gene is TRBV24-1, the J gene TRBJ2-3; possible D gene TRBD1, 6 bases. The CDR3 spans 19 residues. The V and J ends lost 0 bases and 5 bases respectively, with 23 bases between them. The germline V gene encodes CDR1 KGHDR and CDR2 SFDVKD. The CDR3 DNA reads TGTGCCACCAGTGATTTGCTATCTCGTAGGGGACACATAAGAGATACGCAGTATTTT. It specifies CATSDLLSRRGHIRDTQYF.

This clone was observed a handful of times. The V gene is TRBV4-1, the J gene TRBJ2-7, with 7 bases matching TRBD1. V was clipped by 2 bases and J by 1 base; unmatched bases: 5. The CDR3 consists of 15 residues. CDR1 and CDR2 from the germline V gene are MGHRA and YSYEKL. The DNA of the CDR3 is TGCGCCAGCAGCCAAAAAGAGGGACAGTCCTACGAGCAGTACTTC. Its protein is CASSQKEGQSYEQYF.

The CDR3 DNA is TGTGCCAGCAGCCTGGACAGGGTCTACGAGCAGTACTTC. Translating it yields CASSLDRVYEQYF. The rearrangement links TRBV14 to TRBJ2-7; TRBD1 agrees at 8 bases. J gave up 3 bases and V 4 bases, and 2 bases lay outside the gene matches. The CDR3 has 13 amino acids. Germline loops: CDR1 SGHDN, CDR2 FVKESK.

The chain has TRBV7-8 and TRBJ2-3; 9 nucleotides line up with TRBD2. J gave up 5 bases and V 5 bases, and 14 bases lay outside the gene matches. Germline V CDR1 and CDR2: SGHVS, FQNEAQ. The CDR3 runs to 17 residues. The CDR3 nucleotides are TGTGCCAGCAGCCTGTACCAAATGCGGGAGGGTAGAGATACGCAGTATTTT. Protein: CASSLYQMREGRDTQYF.

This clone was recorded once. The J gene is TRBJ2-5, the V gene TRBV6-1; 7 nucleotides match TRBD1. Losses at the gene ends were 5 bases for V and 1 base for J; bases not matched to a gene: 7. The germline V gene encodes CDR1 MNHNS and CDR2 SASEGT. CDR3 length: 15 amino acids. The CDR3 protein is CASSLRDSTQETQYF. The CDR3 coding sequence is TGTGCCAGCAGTTTAAGGGACAGCACCCAAGAGACCCAGTACTTC.

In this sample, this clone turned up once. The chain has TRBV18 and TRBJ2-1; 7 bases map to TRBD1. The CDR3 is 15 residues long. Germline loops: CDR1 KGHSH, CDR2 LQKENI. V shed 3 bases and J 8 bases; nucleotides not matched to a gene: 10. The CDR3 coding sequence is TGTGCCAGCTCACCCCAAATAGACAGGGTTCATGAGCAGTTCTTC. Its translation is CASSPQIDRVHEQFF.

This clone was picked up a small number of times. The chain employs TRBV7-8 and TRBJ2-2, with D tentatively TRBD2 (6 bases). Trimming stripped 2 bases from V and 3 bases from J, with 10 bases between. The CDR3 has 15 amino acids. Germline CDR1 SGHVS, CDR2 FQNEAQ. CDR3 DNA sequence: TGTGCCAGCAGCTTATTAGCGGAAGACACCGGGGAGCTGTTTTTT. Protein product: CASSLLAEDTGELFF.

Here the CDR3 reads CASSDRAGNEQFF. DNA of the CDR3: TGTGCCAGCAGTGATCGGGCAGGGAACGAGCAGTTCTTC. The chain links TRBV2 to TRBJ2-1, with a tentative D call TRBD1 (5 bases). The CDR3 totals 13 residues. CDR1 and CDR2 from the germline V gene are SNHLY and FYNNEI. The V end lost 3 bases, the J end lost 10 bases, and 13 bases lay between the germline ends.

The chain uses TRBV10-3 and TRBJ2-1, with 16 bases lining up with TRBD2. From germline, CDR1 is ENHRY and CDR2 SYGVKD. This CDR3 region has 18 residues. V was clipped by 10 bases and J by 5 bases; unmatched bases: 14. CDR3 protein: CATAPGTSGGALDNEQFF. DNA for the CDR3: TGTGCCACAGCCCCCGGGACTAGCGGGGGGGCTTTGGACAATGAGCAGTTCTTC.

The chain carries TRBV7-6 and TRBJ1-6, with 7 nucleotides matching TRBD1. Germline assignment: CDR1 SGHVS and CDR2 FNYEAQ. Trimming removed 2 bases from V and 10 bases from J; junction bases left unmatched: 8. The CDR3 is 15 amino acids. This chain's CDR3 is CASSLRQGLNSPLHF. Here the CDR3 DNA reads TGTGCCAGCAGCTTAAGACAGGGTCTTAACTCACCCCTCCACTTT.

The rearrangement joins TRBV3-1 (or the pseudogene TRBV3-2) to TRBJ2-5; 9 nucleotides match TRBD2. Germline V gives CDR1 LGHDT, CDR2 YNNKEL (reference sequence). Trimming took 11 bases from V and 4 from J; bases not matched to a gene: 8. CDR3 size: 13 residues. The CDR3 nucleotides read TGTGCCGGAAAGCGGGAGGAGGGAGAGACCCAGTACTTC. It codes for CAGKREEGETQYF.

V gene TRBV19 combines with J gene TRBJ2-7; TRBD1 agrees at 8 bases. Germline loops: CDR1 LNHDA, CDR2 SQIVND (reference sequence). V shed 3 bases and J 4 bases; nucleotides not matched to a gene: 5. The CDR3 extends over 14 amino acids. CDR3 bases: TGTGCCAGTAGTATCCGGACAGGGCAGTACGAGCAGTACTTC. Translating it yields CASSIRTGQYEQYF.

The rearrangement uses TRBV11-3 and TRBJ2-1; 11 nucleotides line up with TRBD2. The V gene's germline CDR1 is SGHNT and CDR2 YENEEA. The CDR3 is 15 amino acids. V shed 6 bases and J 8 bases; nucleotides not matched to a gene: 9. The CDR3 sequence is CASRTTSGSSHEQFF. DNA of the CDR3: TGTGCCAGCAGAACCACTAGCGGGAGTTCCCATGAGCAGTTCTTC.

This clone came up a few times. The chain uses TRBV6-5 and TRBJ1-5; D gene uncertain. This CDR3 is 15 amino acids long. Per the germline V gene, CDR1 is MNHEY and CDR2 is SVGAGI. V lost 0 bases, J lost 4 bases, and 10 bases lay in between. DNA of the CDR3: TGTGCCAGCAGTTACTCGAAGTCAGCTAATCAGCCCCAGCATTTT. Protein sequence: CASSYSKSANQPQHF.

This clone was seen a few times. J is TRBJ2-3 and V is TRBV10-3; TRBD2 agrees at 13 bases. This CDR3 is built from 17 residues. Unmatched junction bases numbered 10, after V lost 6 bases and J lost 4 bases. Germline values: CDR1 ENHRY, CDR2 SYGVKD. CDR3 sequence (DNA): TGTGCCATCAGGAGGGGTGGACTAGCGGGAGTGTCAGATACGCAGTATTTT. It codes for CAIRRGGLAGVSDTQYF.

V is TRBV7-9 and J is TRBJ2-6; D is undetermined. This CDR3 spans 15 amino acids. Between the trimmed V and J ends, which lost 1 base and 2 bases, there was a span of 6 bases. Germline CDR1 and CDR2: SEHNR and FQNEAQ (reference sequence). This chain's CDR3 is CASSLDSPGANVLTF. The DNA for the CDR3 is TGTGCCAGCAGCTTAGACAGCCCTGGGGCCAACGTCCTGACTTTC.

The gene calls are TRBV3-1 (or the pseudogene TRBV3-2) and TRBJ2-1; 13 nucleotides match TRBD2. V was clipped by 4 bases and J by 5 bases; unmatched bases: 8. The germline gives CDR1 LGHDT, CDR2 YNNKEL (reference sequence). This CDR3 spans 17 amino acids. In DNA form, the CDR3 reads TGTGCCAGCAGCCCTTGGACTAGCGGGAGTTACAACAATGAGCAGTTCTTC. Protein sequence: CASSPWTSGSYNNEQFF.

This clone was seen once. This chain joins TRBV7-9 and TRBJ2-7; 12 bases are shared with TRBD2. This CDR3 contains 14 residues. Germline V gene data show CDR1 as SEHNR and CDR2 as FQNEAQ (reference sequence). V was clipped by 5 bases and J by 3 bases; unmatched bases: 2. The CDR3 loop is CASSATSGSYEQYF. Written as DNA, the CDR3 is TGTGCCAGCAGCGCGACTAGCGGGAGCTACGAGCAGTACTTC.

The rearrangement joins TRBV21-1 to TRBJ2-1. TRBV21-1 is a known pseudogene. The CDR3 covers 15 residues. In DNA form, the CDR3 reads TGTGCCAGCAGCAAAGCTCTAGGGTACCGCAATGAGCAGTTCTTC. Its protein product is CASSKALGYRNEQFF.